This TCR beta chain was profiled in a study of CD8+ T cells in alopecia areata. Across the whole study: Treated patients were given oral tofacitinib, which was dosed at 5 to 10 mg twice daily.

V shed 4 bases, J shed 8 bases, and the junction held 10 bases outside the gene matches. This CDR3 comprises 15 residues. Germline-derived CDR1 and CDR2 are SGDLS and YYNGEE. As for this clone: Its antigen is not identified.

Study-wide findings and caveats: When scalp samples are sequenced, resident alphabeta T cells of normal skin are also captured.

CD4+ and CD8+ T cells were sorted from PBMCs. Extraction of RNA preceded its reverse transcription into cDNA, which served as the sequencing template. Clones were read by immunoSEQ multiplex PCR, and TCRdb kept only the in-frame ones, dropping some. The sample yields 150,000 or so clones, over 45% seen once. The sample comprised CD4+ T cells sorted from blood. The receptor comes from a human donor with alopecia areata. The chain uses TRBV9 and TRBJ2-1, with 9 bases identical to TRBD2. The DNA of the CDR3 is TGTGCCAGCAGCTTAACCGGGACTAGCAGCGATGAGCAGTTCTTC. Protein: CASSLTGTSSDEQFF.